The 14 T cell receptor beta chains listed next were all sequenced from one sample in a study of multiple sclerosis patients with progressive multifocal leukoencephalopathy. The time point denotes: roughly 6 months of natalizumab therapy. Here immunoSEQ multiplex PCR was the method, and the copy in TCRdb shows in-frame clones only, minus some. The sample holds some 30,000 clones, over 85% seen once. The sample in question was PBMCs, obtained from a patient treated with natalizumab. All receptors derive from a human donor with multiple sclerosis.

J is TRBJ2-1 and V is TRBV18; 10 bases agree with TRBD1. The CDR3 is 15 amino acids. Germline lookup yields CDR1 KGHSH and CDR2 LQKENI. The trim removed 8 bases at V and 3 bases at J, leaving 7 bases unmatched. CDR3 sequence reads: CASANGQGDYNEQFF. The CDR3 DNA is TGTGCCAGCGCAAATGGACAGGGGGACTACAATGAGCAGTTCTTC.

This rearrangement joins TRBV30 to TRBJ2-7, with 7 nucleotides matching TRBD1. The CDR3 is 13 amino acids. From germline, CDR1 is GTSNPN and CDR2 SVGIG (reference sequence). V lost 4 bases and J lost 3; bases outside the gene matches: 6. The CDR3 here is CAWKGTVGYEQYF. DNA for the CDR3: TGTGCCTGGAAGGGGACAGTCGGCTACGAGCAGTACTTC.

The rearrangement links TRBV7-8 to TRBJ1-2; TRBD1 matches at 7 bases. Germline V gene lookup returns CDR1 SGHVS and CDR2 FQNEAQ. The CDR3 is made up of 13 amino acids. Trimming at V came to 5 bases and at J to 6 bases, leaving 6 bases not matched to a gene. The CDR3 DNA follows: TGTGCCAGCAGCCTTTCCGACAGGGATGGCTACACCTTC. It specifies CASSLSDRDGYTF.

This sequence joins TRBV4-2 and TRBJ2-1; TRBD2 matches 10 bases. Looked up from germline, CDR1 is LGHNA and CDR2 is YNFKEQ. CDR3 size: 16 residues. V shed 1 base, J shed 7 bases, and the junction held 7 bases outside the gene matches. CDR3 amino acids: CASSQATSGLINEQFF. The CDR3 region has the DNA TGTGCCAGCAGCCAAGCGACTAGCGGGCTGATTAATGAGCAGTTCTTC.

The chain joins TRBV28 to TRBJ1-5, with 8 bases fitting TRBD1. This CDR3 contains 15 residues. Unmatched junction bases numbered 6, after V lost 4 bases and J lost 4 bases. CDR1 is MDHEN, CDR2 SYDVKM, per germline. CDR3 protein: CASSSTGGYNQPQHF. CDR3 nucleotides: TGTGCCAGCAGTTCCACAGGGGGATATAATCAGCCCCAGCATTTT.

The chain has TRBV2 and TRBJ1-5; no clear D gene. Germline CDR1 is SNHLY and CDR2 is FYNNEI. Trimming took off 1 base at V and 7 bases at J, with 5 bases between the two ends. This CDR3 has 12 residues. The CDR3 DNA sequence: TGTGCCAGCAGTGAAGGGTTCCAGCCCCAGCATTTT. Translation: CASSEGFQPQHF.

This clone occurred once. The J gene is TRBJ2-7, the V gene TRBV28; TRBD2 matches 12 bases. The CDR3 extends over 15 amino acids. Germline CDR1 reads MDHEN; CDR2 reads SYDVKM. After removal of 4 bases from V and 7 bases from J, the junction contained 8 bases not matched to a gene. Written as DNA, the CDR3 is TGTGCCAGCAGTTCGGCTAGCGGGAGGGCCGGTGAGCAGTACTTC. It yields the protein CASSSASGRAGEQYF.

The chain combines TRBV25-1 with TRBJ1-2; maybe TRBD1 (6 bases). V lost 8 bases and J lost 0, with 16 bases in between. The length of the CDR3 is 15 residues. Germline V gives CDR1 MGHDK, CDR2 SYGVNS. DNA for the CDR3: TGTGCCAGCCGAGGGCGGGGGGCAACTAACTATGGCTACACCTTC. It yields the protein CASRGRGATNYGYTF.

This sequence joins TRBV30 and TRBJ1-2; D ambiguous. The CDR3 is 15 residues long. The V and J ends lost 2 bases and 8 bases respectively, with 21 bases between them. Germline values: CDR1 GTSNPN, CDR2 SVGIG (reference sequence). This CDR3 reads CAWSPQPPASQGYTF. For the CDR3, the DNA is TGTGCCTGGAGTCCTCAACCGCCGGCCTCCCAGGGCTACACCTTC.

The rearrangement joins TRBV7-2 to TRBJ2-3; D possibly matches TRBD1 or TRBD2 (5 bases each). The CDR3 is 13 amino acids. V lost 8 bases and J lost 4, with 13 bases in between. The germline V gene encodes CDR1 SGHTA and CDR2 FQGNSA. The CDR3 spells CASDVRGADTQYF. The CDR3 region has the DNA TGTGCCAGCGACGTGAGGGGTGCAGATACGCAGTATTTT. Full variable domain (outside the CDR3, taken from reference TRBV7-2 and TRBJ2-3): GAGVSQSPSNKVTEKGKDVELRCDPISGHTALYWYRQSLGQGLEFLIYFQGNSAPDKSGLPSDRFSAERTGGSVSTLTIQRTQQEDSAVYLCASDVRGADTQYFGPGTRLTVL.

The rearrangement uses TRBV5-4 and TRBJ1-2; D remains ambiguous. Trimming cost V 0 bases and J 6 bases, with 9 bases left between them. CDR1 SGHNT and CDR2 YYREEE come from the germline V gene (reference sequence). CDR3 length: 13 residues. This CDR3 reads CASSLEPVHGYTF. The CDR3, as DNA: TGTGCCAGCAGCTTGGAACCAGTTCATGGCTACACCTTC.

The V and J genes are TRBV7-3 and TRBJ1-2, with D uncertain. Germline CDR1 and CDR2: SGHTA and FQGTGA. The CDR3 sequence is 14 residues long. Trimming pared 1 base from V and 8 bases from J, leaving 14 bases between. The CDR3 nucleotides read TGTGCCAGCAGCTTAAGGGCTGGAGAGCGGGGCTACACCTTC. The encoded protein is CASSLRAGERGYTF.

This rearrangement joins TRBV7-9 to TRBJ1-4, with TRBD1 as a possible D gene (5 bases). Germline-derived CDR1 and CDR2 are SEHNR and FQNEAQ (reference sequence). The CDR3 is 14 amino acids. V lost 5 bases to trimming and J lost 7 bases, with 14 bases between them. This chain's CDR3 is CASSRFQGIEKLFF. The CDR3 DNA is TGTGCCAGCAGCAGATTCCAGGGCATTGAAAAACTGTTTTTT.

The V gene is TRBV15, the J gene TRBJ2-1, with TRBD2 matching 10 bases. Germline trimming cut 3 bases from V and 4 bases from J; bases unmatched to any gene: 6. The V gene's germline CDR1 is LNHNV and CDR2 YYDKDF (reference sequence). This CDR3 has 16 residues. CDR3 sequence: CATSRPLAGVYNEQFF. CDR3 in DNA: TGTGCCACCAGCAGGCCTCTAGCGGGAGTTTACAATGAGCAGTTCTTC.